The 32 T cell receptor beta chains below come from one sample, sequenced in a study of T cells in Graves' hyperthyroidism and ophthalmopathy. Researchers took RNA transcripts and amplified the TCR beta CDR3 regions from them. TCR CDR3 regions were first amplified by RT-PCR with HTBI primers. Via MiXCR, TCRdb re-called the multiplex PCR reads, giving one row per CDR3 protein. This sample has 500,000 to 750,000 distinct CDR3 sequences; less than 20% occur once, and the top ten carry under 8%. The sequenced sample was blood. The receptor source for this set is a woman in her twenties or thirties with Graves' hyperthyroidism.

The CDR3 DNA sequence: TGTGCCAGCAGCCGGGGGGGACAGGGCCAATACGAGCAGTACTTC. Translating it yields CASSRGGQGQYEQYF. The chain employs TRBV7-3 and TRBJ2-7; D possibly corresponds to TRBD1 (9 bases). Germline-derived CDR1 and CDR2 are SGHTA and FQGTGA. Trimming left V 5 bases short and J 4 bases short, with 18 bases between. The CDR3 is 15 amino acids.

This clonotype was counted at least ten times. J is TRBJ2-7 and V is TRBV9, with D perhaps TRBD2 (6 bases). Germline V gene data show CDR1 as SGDLS and CDR2 as YYNGEE. The CDR3 loop spans 13 amino acids. The V end was cut by 3 bases, the J end by 2 bases, with 9 bases between. The CDR3 reads CASSEGLTYEQYF. CDR3 DNA: TGTGCCAGCAGCGAGGGACTTACCTACGAGCAGTACTTC.

This clonotype was observed many times. The gene calls are TRBV18 and TRBJ2-7, with 8 nucleotides matching TRBD2. This CDR3 contains 15 residues. J gave up 6 bases and V 3 bases, and 10 bases lay outside the gene matches. Germline V gene data show CDR1 as KGHSH and CDR2 as LQKENI. CDR3 region: CASSPSGRAGVEQYF. The CDR3 bases are TGTGCCAGCTCACCGTCCGGCAGAGCGGGAGTCGAGCAGTACTTC.

The table lists this clonotype with a few counts. This chain uses TRBV15 with TRBJ1-3; D gene ambiguous. This CDR3 is built from 14 residues. V lost 0 bases and J 0 bases, leaving 3 bases between the germline ends. The germline CDR1 and CDR2 sequences are LNHNV and YYDKDF (reference sequence). CDR3: CATSRDSSGNTIYF. CDR3 DNA sequence: TGTGCCACCAGCAGAGACAGCTCTGGAAACACCATATATTTT.

This clonotype was counted ten times or more. J is TRBJ2-5 and V is TRBV4-3; no reliable D call. V was clipped by 0 bases and J by 5 bases, with 13 bases between them. From germline, CDR1 is LGHNA and CDR2 YSLEER. The CDR3 is 15 amino acids. CDR3 in DNA: TGCGCCAGCAGCCAAGACCTGCTAGAGGCCGAGACCCAGTACTTC. Translating gives CASSQDLLEAETQYF.

This clonotype was seen at least ten times. The chain carries TRBV12-3 or TRBV12-4 and TRBJ1-1; D unclear. The V gene lost 5 bases and the J gene lost 5 bases, with 15 bases spanning the gap. The CDR3 is 14 residues long. The CDR3 here is CASSRSGSRTEAFF. The CDR3 DNA follows: TGTGCCAGCAGTCGATCGGGGAGCAGGACTGAAGCTTTCTTT.

This clonotype was seen only a few times. The V and J genes are TRBV18 and TRBJ2-4; D ambiguous. Trimming removed 5 bases from V and 1 base from J, with 18 bases in between. The germline V gene has CDR1 KGHSH and CDR2 LQKENI. CDR3 length: 17 amino acids. The CDR3 DNA is TGTGCCAGCTCAACGGCTCCGTGGGGAAAGGCCAAAAACATTCAGTACTTC. Translated, it gives CASSTAPWGKAKNIQYF.

This chain links TRBV10-3 with TRBJ2-1; 7 nucleotides agree with TRBD2. Germline V gene data show CDR1 as ENHRY and CDR2 as SYGVKD. J gave up 8 bases and V 7 bases, and 8 bases lay outside the gene matches. The CDR3 loop spans 13 amino acids. CDR3 in DNA: TGTGCCATCAAGGGACTACTGCCCGATGAGCAGTTCTTC. It translates to CAIKGLLPDEQFF.

V gene TRBV12-3 or TRBV12-4 combines with J gene TRBJ2-5; 9 bases fit TRBD1. This CDR3 spans 15 amino acids. With 6 bases clipped from V and 5 bases from J, the junction kept 10 bases outside the gene matches. The DNA for the CDR3 is TGTGCCAGCAGCGTAGAGGGACAGGGAGGGGAGACCCAGTACTTC. Translation gives CASSVEGQGGETQYF.

On this clonotype itself: A much larger clone differs from this one at a single base, so this may be a read error. This sequence joins TRBV30 and TRBJ2-1; 9 positions agree with TRBD1. This CDR3 comprises 14 residues. Germline CDR1 reads GTSNPN; CDR2 reads SVGIG (reference sequence). The CDR3 here is CAWGQGRSYNEQLF. CDR3 coding DNA: TGTGCCTGGGGACAGGGGCGTTCCTACAATGAGCAGCTCTTC.

This clonotype was picked up many times. The chain joins TRBV6-2 or TRBV6-3 to TRBJ1-1; no clear D gene. V shed 2 bases and J shed 1 base, with 17 bases lying between them. The CDR3 is 17 amino acids. Germline values: CDR1 MNHEY, CDR2 SVGEGT. This CDR3 is CASSYPIQARKNTEAFF. The CDR3 region has the DNA TGTGCCAGCAGTTACCCAATCCAAGCACGGAAGAACACTGAAGCTTTCTTT.

V usage is TRBV7-9 and J usage is TRBJ1-1; TRBD1 matches at 7 bases. V lost 8 bases and J lost 1; bases outside the gene matches: 4. This CDR3 has 13 residues. Per the germline V gene, CDR1 is SEHNR and CDR2 is FQNEAQ (reference sequence). The CDR3 here is CASGNRGNTEAFF. In DNA form, the CDR3 reads TGTGCCAGCGGGAACAGGGGGAACACTGAAGCTTTCTTT.

This clonotype has ten or more counts. This sequence joins TRBV15 and TRBJ2-1; possibly TRBD1 for D (6 bases). Deletions cut 0 bases from V and 8 bases from J, with 14 bases between. Germline V gene lookup returns CDR1 LNHNV and CDR2 YYDKDF (reference sequence). This CDR3 has 15 amino acids. The CDR3 region is CATSRDQGLSHEQFF. DNA of the CDR3: TGTGCCACCAGCAGAGATCAGGGGCTTAGCCATGAGCAGTTCTTC.

To note about this clonotype: Just one base apart from a much larger clone, this may be a read error. The V gene is TRBV10-3, the J gene TRBJ2-1; 14 nucleotides match TRBD2. The J call is uncertain, as TRBJ2-7 better fits the DNA end. Germline CDR1 and CDR2: ENHRY and SYGVKD. The CDR3 runs to 14 residues. CDR3 sequence: CAITGTSGRNEQYF. DNA of the CDR3: TGTGCCATCACCGGGACTAGCGGGAGAAATGAGCAGTACTTC.

The V and J genes are TRBV15 and TRBJ2-3; 10 positions match TRBD2. With V trimmed by 4 bases and J by 5 bases, 6 bases remained unmatched. Germline CDR1 reads LNHNV; CDR2 reads YYDKDF (reference sequence). The CDR3 has 15 amino acids. The CDR3: CATSTGLAAGDTQYF. CDR3 nucleotide sequence: TGTGCCACCAGCACCGGACTAGCGGCAGGAGATACGCAGTATTTT.

The chain joins TRBV12-3 or TRBV12-4 to TRBJ2-5; D possibly corresponds to TRBD2 (6 bases). Gene TRBJ2-1 matches the end of the DNA better, so the J call may be wrong. The CDR3 totals 13 residues. Written as DNA, the CDR3 is TGTGCCAGCAGTCCGGGGGTTGGAGAGACCCAGTTCTTC. This gives the protein CASSPGVGETQFF.

This clonotype showed up many times. The V and J genes are TRBV11-2 and TRBJ2-7, with TRBD2 as a possible D gene (5 bases). V lost 4 bases and J 5 bases, leaving 18 bases between the germline ends. Looked up from germline, CDR1 is SGHAT and CDR2 is FQNNGV. This CDR3 comprises 15 residues. CDR3 loop: CASSSWRGSGHEQYF. CDR3 sequence (DNA): TGTGCCAGCAGCTCATGGAGAGGGTCCGGCCACGAGCAGTACTTC.

There are a few counts of this clonotype. The chain uses TRBV19 and TRBJ2-1, with 9 bases lining up with TRBD1. Germline CDR1 and CDR2: LNHDA and SQIVND (reference sequence). Losses at the gene ends were 3 bases for V and 4 bases for J; bases not matched to a gene: 7. The CDR3 covers 16 residues. CDR3 nucleotides: TGTGCCAGTAGTATTGGCGGACAGGGGAGATACAATGAGCAGTTCTTC. Its translation: CASSIGGQGRYNEQFF.

This clonotype was detected only a few times. The V gene is TRBV4-3, the J gene TRBJ2-7; 7 nucleotides align to TRBD1. The CDR3 is 16 residues long. Germline CDR1 and CDR2: LGHNA and YSLEER. After removal of 4 bases from V and 2 bases from J, the junction contained 11 bases not matched to a gene. The CDR3 spells CASSRQAGGTPYEQYF. DNA of the CDR3: TGCGCCAGCAGCCGCCAGGCAGGGGGTACACCCTACGAGCAGTACTTC.

This chain connects TRBV9 to TRBJ1-4; weak D call: TRBD1 (5 bases). V was cut by 0 bases and J by 4 bases, with 10 bases left in between. Germline V gene sequence: CDR1 SGDLS, CDR2 YYNGEE. CDR3 length equals 15 residues. CDR3 protein: CASSVGGRNNEKLFF. CDR3 sequence (DNA): TGTGCCAGCAGCGTAGGGGGCAGAAATAATGAAAAACTGTTTTTT.

This CDR3 reads CASSLQAGADYGYTF. CDR3 nucleotide sequence: TGTGCCAGCAGCTTACAGGCAGGGGCCGACTATGGCTACACCTTC. The chain carries TRBV7-3 and TRBJ1-2, with D possibly being TRBD1 (6 bases). V was clipped by 2 bases and J by 3 bases, with 13 bases between them. This CDR3 comprises 15 residues. The germline gives CDR1 SGHTA, CDR2 FQGTGA.

This clonotype has a count of ten or more. Here the CDR3 reads CASSLTQAEGPDTQYF. CDR3 in DNA: TGCGCCAGCAGCTTGACACAAGCGGAGGGGCCAGATACGCAGTATTTT. This rearrangement joins TRBV5-1 to TRBJ2-3, with D possibly matching TRBD2 (6 bases). There are 16 residues in the CDR3. Trimming pared 1 base from V and 4 bases from J, leaving 16 bases between. CDR1 is SGHRS and CDR2 is YFSETQ in the germline V gene.

V gene TRBV20-1 combines with J gene TRBJ2-4; 8 nucleotides align to TRBD2. The germline V gene has CDR1 DFQATT and CDR2 SNEGSKA (reference sequence). CDR3 length: 17 residues. With 0 bases clipped from V and 0 bases from J, the junction kept 7 bases outside the gene matches. Here the CDR3 DNA reads TGCAGTGCTAGAGATGACACTAGCGGACTAGCCAAAAACATTCAGTACTTC. Residues: CSARDDTSGLAKNIQYF.

There are many counts of this clonotype. This chain connects TRBV14 to TRBJ1-4; weak D call: TRBD1 (6 bases). Trimming left V 4 bases short and J 10 bases short, with 7 bases between. CDR1 and CDR2 from the germline V gene are SGHDN and FVKESK. The CDR3 runs 11 residues. CDR3 amino acids: CASSLRGKLFF. DNA for the CDR3: TGTGCCAGCAGCCTCAGGGGAAAACTGTTTTTT.

This clonotype occurred many times. The chain combines TRBV5-1 with TRBJ2-1, with D perhaps TRBD2 (6 bases). V was pared by 6 bases and J by 7 bases, with 14 bases between. The germline gives CDR1 SGHRS, CDR2 YFSETQ. The CDR3 covers 13 residues. The CDR3 DNA reads as TGCGCCAGCACGGACGGGAGTAGAAATGAGCAGTTCTTC. It codes for CASTDGSRNEQFF.

This clonotype was seen ten or more times. Mismatch with germline at one junction end may stem from a read error. V gene TRBV7-8 combines with J gene TRBJ2-7, with 11 bases that match TRBD2. This CDR3 contains 16 residues. In germline, CDR1 is SGHVS, CDR2 FQNEAQ. The DNA for the CDR3 is TGTGCCAGCAGCTTAGTTGTTCTAGCGGGAGGCTACAAGCAGTACTTC. This gives the protein CASSLVVLAGGYKQYF. The full variable domain, in which reference TRBV7-8 and TRBJ2-7 provide the parts outside the CDR3, is GAGVSQSPRYKVAKRGQDVALRCDPISGHVSLFWYQQALGQGPEFLTYFQNEAQLDKSGLPSDRFFAERPEGSVSTLKIQRTQQEDSAVYLCASSLVVLAGGYKQYFGPGTRLTVT.

As regards this clonotype: One end of the junction fails to match germline, which may point to a read error. This chain joins TRBV5-1 and TRBJ2-1; D is perhaps TRBD2 (6 bases). Germline V CDR1 and CDR2: SGHRS, YFSETQ. CDR3 length: 14 residues. The DNA of the CDR3 is TGTGCCAGCAGCGCACCGACTAGATACAATGAGCAGTTCTTC. This translates into CASSAPTRYNEQFF.

The table lists this clonotype with many counts. This chain joins TRBV3-1 and TRBJ2-7; no clear D gene. CDR3 length equals 12 residues. Trimming stripped 4 bases from V and 5 bases from J, with 9 bases between. Per the germline V gene, CDR1 is LGHDT and CDR2 is YNNKEL (reference sequence). CDR3 region: CASSLRADEQYF. CDR3 nucleotide sequence: TGTGCCAGCAGCCTTAGGGCGGACGAGCAGTACTTC.

This clonotype has ten or more counts. The chain links TRBV6-5 to TRBJ1-1; 8 nucleotides line up with TRBD1. V was pared by 2 bases and J by 2 bases, with 10 bases of the junction left unmatched. Germline values: CDR1 MNHEY, CDR2 SVGAGI. The CDR3 runs 17 residues. CDR3 nucleotides: TGTGCCAGCAGTTACACACAATGGACAGGGACTAACACTGAAGCTTTCTTT. Amino acids: CASSYTQWTGTNTEAFF.

Points on this clonotype: A much larger clone lies one base from this, so it may be a read error. The CDR3 here is CASSSRRGAYNEQFF. The CDR3 DNA reads as TGTGCCAGCAGTTCCCGGCGGGGAGCTTACAATGAGCAGTTCTTC. V is TRBV28 and J is TRBJ2-1, with D perhaps matching TRBD2 (6 bases). The CDR3 contains 15 residues. V was trimmed by 4 bases and J by 4 bases, leaving 14 bases between them. CDR1 is MDHEN and CDR2 is SYDVKM in the germline V gene.

This clonotype was counted many times. The V gene is TRBV30, the J gene TRBJ1-4, with 7 bases lining up with TRBD1. Trimming removed 0 bases from V and 0 bases from J; junction bases left unmatched: 4. CDR3 size: 16 residues. The germline CDR1 and CDR2 sequences are GTSNPN and SVGIG (reference sequence). CDR3 in DNA: TGTGCCTGGAGTGTACAGGGGACCGCAACTAATGAAAAACTGTTTTTT. Translation: CAWSVQGTATNEKLFF.

This clonotype was detected many times. This chain joins TRBV28 and TRBJ2-5, with D maybe TRBD2 (6 bases). This CDR3 has 15 residues. The germline V and J ends were trimmed by 7 bases and 4 bases, with 19 bases remaining between them. Looked up from germline, CDR1 is MDHEN and CDR2 is SYDVKM. CDR3 loop: CASTLSSGSGETQYF. CDR3 coding DNA: TGTGCCAGCACCCTAAGTTCCGGGAGTGGAGAGACCCAGTACTTC.